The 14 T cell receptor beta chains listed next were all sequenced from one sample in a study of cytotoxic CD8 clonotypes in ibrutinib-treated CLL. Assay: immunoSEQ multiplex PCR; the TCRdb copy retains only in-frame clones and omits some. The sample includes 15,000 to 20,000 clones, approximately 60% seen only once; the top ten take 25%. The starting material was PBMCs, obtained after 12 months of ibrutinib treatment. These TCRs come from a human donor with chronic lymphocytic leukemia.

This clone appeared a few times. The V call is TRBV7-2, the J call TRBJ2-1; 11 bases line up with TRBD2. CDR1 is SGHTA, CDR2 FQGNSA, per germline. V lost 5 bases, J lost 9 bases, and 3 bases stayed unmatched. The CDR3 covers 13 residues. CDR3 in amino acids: CASSQGTSGEQFF. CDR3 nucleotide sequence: TGTGCCAGCAGCCAAGGGACTAGCGGTGAGCAGTTCTTC.

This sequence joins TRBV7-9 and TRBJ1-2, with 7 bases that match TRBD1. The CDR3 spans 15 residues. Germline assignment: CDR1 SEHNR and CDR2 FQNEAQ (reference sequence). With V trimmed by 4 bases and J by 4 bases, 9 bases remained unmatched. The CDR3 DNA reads TGTGCCAGCAGCTCGTACAGGGGCCTCTCCTATGGCTACACCTTC. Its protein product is CASSSYRGLSYGYTF.

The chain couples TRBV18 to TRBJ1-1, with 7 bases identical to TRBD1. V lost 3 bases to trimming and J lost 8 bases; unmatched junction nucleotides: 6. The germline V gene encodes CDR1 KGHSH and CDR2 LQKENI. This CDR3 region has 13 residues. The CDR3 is CASSPGTDNEAFF. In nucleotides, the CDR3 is TGTGCCAGCTCACCCGGGACAGACAACGAAGCTTTCTTT.

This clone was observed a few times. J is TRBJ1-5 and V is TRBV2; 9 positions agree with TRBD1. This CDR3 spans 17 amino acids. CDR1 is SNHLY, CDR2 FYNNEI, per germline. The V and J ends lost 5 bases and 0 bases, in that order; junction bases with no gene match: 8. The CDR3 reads CASSMYRGRGSNQPQHF. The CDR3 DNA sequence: TGTGCCAGCAGTATGTACAGGGGGCGGGGTAGCAATCAGCCCCAGCATTTT.

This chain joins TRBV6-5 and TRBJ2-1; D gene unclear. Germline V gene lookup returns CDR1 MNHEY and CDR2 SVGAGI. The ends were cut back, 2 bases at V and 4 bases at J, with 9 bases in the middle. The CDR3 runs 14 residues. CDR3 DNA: TGTGCCAGCAGTTACGTAGCTAGTTACAATGAGCAGTTCTTC. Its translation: CASSYVASYNEQFF.

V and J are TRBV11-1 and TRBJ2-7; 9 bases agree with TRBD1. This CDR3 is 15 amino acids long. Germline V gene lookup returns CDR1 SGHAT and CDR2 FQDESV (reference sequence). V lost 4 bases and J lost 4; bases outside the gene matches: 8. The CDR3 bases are TGTGCCAGCAGCTATCCGGGACAGGGAATATACGAGCAGTACTTC. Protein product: CASSYPGQGIYEQYF.

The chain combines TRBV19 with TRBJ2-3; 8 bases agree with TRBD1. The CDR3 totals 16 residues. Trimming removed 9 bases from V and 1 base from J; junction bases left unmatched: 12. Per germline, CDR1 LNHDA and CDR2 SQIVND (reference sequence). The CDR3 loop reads CASQGATLGGTDTQYF. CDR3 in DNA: TGTGCCAGCCAGGGGGCGACTCTGGGGGGCACAGATACGCAGTATTTT.

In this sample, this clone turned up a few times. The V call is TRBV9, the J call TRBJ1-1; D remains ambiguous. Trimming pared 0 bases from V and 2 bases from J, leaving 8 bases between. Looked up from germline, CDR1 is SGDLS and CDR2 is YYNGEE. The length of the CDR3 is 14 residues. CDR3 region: CASSVAPGNTEAFF. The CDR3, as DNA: TGTGCCAGCAGCGTAGCTCCGGGTAACACTGAAGCTTTCTTT. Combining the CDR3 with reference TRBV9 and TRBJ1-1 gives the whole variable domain DSGVTQTPKHLITATGQRVTLRCSPRSGDLSVYWYQQSLDQGLQFLIQYYNGEERAKGNILERFSAQQFPDLHSELNLSSLELGDSALYFCASSVAPGNTEAFFGQGTRLTVV.

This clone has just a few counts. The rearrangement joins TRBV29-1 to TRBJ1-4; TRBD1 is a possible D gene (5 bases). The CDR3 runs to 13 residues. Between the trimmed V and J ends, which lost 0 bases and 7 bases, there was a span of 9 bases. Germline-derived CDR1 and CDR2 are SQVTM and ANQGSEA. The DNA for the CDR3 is TGCAGCGTTGAAGAGGGGGTCTCTGAAAAACTGTTTTTT. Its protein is CSVEEGVSEKLFF.

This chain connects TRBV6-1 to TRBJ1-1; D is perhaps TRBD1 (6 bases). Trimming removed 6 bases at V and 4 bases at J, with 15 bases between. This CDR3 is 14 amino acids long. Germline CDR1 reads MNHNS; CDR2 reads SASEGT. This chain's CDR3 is CASRPGEWGTEAFF. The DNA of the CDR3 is TGTGCCAGCAGACCAGGGGAATGGGGCACTGAAGCTTTCTTT.

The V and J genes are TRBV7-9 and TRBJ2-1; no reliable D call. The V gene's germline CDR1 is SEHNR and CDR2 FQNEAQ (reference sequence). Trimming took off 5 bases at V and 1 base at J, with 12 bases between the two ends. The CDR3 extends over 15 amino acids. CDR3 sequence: CASSPDSLSYNEQFF. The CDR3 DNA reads TGTGCCAGCAGCCCAGACTCCCTATCCTACAATGAGCAGTTCTTC.

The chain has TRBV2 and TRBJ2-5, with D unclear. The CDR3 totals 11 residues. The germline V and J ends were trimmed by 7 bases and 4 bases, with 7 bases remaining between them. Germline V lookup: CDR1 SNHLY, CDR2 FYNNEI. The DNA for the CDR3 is TGTGCCAGCACTAACGGAGAGACCCAGTACTTC. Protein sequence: CASTNGETQYF. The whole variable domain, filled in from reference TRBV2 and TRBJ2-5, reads EPEVTQTPSHQVTQMGQEVILRCVPISNHLYFYWYRQILGQKVEFLVSFYNNEISEKSEIFDDQFSVERPDGSNFTLKIRSTKLEDSAMYFCASTNGETQYFGPGTRLLVL.

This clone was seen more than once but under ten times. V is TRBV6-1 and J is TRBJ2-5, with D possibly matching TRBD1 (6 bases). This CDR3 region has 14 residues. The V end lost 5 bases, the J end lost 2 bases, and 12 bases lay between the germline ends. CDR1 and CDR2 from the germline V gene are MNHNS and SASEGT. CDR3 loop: CASSTGFAQETQYF. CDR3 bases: TGTGCCAGCAGTACAGGGTTCGCGCAAGAGACCCAGTACTTC.

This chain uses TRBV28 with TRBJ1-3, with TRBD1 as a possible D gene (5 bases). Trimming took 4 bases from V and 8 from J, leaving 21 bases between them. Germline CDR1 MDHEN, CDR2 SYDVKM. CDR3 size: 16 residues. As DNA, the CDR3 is TGTGCCAGCAGTTATTCCGACAGATCCCTTAGGGACACCATATATTTT. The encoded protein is CASSYSDRSLRDTIYF.